This T cell receptor beta chain was obtained from a study of Graves' ophthalmopathy and Graves' hyperthyroidism listed by TCRdb under 2018. A note on the overall study: Peripheral blood was collected before any treatment was given, at the time of initial diagnosis. The study used signatures of the TCR beta repertoire to tell Graves' ophthalmopathy apart from Graves' hyperthyroidism and to predict which patients would progress to ophthalmopathy. In total, 135 blood samples were TCR-sequenced: roughly 45 ophthalmopathy, some 75 hyperthyroidism and about 17 hyperthyroidism-to-ophthalmopathy patients. A discovery set of about a hundred patients (43 ophthalmopathy, 60 or so stable hyperthyroidism) was enrolled to explore V-J signatures distinguishing ophthalmopathy from hyperthyroidism. The independent validation cohort included around 19 hyperthyroidism patients plus 17 patients who later progressed from hyperthyroidism to ophthalmopathy. In about six hyperthyroidism patients, the T-cell repertoires found in thyroid tissue were compared with those found in blood. After sampling, hyperthyroidism patients received methimazole starting at 30 mg daily, and ophthalmopathy patients received high-dose intravenous methylprednisolone. The 95 to 100 discovery patients were randomly split 7:3 into training and test sets.

Note on this clonotype: Its specific antigen is unknown. The record has no base qualities; no much larger clone is one base away.

Hyperthyroidism was considered stable if no progression to ophthalmopathy occurred within 18 months of follow-up. Patients with hyperthyroidism were aged 18 to 65 years, had been newly diagnosed, and had a disease duration of less than 2 months. Patients with other autoimmune diseases, uncontrolled infections, pregnancy or lactation were excluded. Diagnosis relied on clinical symptoms, serum thyroxine, TRAb, thyroid ultrasound and orbital computed tomography. Using Ficoll-Paque density gradient centrifugation, PBMCs were isolated from roughly 9.2 ml of fresh peripheral blood. Total RNA was extracted using Trizol reagent, and RNA quality was checked on an Agilent 2100 Bioanalyzer. Measured from the cysteine to the phenylalanine, the CDR3 is 12 residues long. Only CDR3 DNA is held: 36 bases, read in frame from base 1. CDR1 and CDR2, looked up from the germline V gene, are MNHNS and SASEGT. The junction shows trimming of 5 bases on V and 2 bases on J, plus 7 bases between the germline ends.

TCR beta CDR3 regions were amplified from RNA transcripts for repertoire sequencing. HTBI primers and the Qiagen OneStep RT-PCR kit were used in a first-round RT-PCR, which was followed by a second-round multiplex PCR, size selection and purification. Libraries were sequenced on an Illumina HiSeq2000 using paired-end 100 bp reads. The authors' pipeline ran thus. SOAPnuke was used to process the reads, throwing out any read that had adapters, had uncalled bases, had a mean Phred below 15, or lacked an exact constant-primer or identifier match. COPE v1.2.5 was used to merge high-quality paired reads. Each unique nucleotide sequence was treated as a clonotype, and MiTCR v1.1 was used to align the clonotypes to the IMGT TRB V, D and J references. The analysis was limited to V-J combinations with a frequency above 0.0001, which together covered roughly 99% of repertoires. For each V-J combination, a TCR clonal expansion and chaos score was defined as the ratio of F50 clonal expansion to chaos observed in the TCRdist matrix. Features were reduced by Welch's t-statistics and random forest to approximately 13 V-J combinations, which fed a naive Bayes classifier. The similarity between thyroid and blood repertoires was quantified using the Morisita-Horn index. Clones were called with MiXCR by TCRdb after fastp trimmed the public reads at Q25, and only in-frame beta chains were retained. Rows with one shared CDR3 protein collapse into an entry with the most common genes and DNA. Here the V and J calls rest on TCRdb's processing, not on the authors' analysis. In this sample the table shows about 400,000 distinct CDR3 sequences, around a fifth of which occur a single time. Under 3% of the sample is in the top ten clones.

What the research found in general, with its limitations: In validation, the model predicted ophthalmopathy progression with over 60% sensitivity and 72% to 80% specificity; roughly 12 predicted patients were CT-confirmed with GO in a median of around 6 months. Most expanded thyroid clonotypes with a frequency above 0.001 also appeared in blood, which suggests that blood repertoires may reflect the immune response in the thyroid. Sample size was not predetermined statistically, and investigators were not blinded to group allocation. The 13-signature model separated ophthalmopathy from stable hyperthyroidism with approximately 85% sensitivity and about 81% specificity in cross-validation, and 80%/75% in the test set.

The V and J genes are TRBV6-1 and TRBJ2-7; too little of a D gene remains to name it. This receptor was taken from a woman between 18 and 29 years old with stable Graves' hyperthyroidism. Donor details come from another sample of the same person, matched by shared clones. Sequenced sample: peripheral blood. For the CDR3, the sequence is CASSQRTYEQYF. The nucleotide sequence reads TGTGCCAGCAGTCAACGCACCTACGAGCAGTACTTC.